The rows below give T cell receptor beta chains drawn from one sample of a study of CD8 T cells in ankylosing spondylitis. TCRdb reanalysed the 5' RACE reads using MiXCR and keeps one entry per CDR3 protein. Counted here are 500,000 or so distinct CDR3 sequences, approximately 5.3% occurring once; the ten biggest clones make up roughly 3.5%. Sequencing was done on a sample of blood, either unsorted or a sorted T cell fraction (not recorded which). These receptors were taken from a male donor with ankylosing spondylitis. CDR3s include the opening cysteine and the closing phenylalanine or tryptophan. Fields, in order: D gene, J gene, clone size, V gene, CDR3 DNA, CDR3 protein. The D gene is left open where the match is weak. Expanded clones get a size class; other rows say once, few or many, or leave the size out.

d_call: .; j_call: TRBJ2-1; clone_size: many; v_call: TRBV12-3/TRBV12-4; cdr3_nt: TGTGCCAGCAGTTTATCGGCAGGGGTCTACAATGAGCAGTTCTTC; cdr3_aa: CASSLSAGVYNEQFF
d_call: .; j_call: TRBJ2-2; clone_size: many; v_call: TRBV20-1; cdr3_nt: TGCAGATCCCCACCCGGCGGAAGCAACACCGGGGAGCTGTTTTTT; cdr3_aa: CRSPPGGSNTGELFF
d_call: TRBD2; j_call: TRBJ2-2; clone_size: few; v_call: TRBV27; cdr3_nt: TGTGCCAGCAGTCGCGACGTATCTAGCGGGGGTCGGACCGGGGAGCTGTTTTTT; cdr3_aa: CASSRDVSSGGRTGELFF
d_call: .; j_call: TRBJ2-3; clone_size: many; v_call: TRBV4-3; cdr3_nt: TGCGCCAGCAGCCAAGACATGGTGGGACACCCTCCAGATACGCAGTATTTT; cdr3_aa: CASSQDMVGHPPDTQYF
d_call: TRBD2; j_call: TRBJ2-7; clone_size: many; v_call: TRBV7-6; cdr3_nt: TGTGCCAGCAGCTCTTTAGCGGGAGCCTCTCATTACGAGCAGTACTTC; cdr3_aa: CASSSLAGASHYEQYF
d_call: TRBD2; j_call: TRBJ2-7; clone_size: many; v_call: TRBV29-1; cdr3_nt: TGCAGCGTCCTAAGGCGGGGGTCCGAGCAGTACTTC; cdr3_aa: CSVLRRGSEQYF
d_call: .; j_call: TRBJ2-3; clone_size: .; v_call: TRBV6-5; cdr3_nt: TGTGCCAGCAGTTCGGGACGAAACTGGGATACGCAGTATTTT; cdr3_aa: CASSSGRNWDTQYF
d_call: TRBD1; j_call: TRBJ2-2; clone_size: .; v_call: TRBV14; cdr3_nt: TGTGCCAGCAGCCAAGACGGCTACAGGGGGCGCAGGACCGGGGAGCTGTTTTTT; cdr3_aa: CASSQDGYRGRRTGELFF
d_call: .; j_call: TRBJ2-7; clone_size: many; v_call: TRBV7-2; cdr3_nt: TGTGCCAGCAGCTTATCTCACTACGAGCAGTACTTC; cdr3_aa: CASSLSHYEQYF
d_call: .; j_call: TRBJ1-1; clone_size: few; v_call: TRBV4-2; cdr3_nt: TGTGCCAGCAGCCAATTGTCTGAAGCTTTCTTT; cdr3_aa: CASSQLSEAFF
d_call: .; j_call: TRBJ2-6; clone_size: many; v_call: TRBV6-5; cdr3_nt: TGTGCCAGCAGTTACTCCCCCTCTGGGGCCAACGTCCTGACTTTC; cdr3_aa: CASSYSPSGANVLTF
d_call: TRBD2; j_call: TRBJ2-1; clone_size: many; v_call: TRBV28; cdr3_nt: TGTGCCAGCACGCCTAGTCTAGCGGGGGGGATCAATGAGCAGTTCTTC; cdr3_aa: CASTPSLAGGINEQFF
d_call: .; j_call: TRBJ2-5; clone_size: many; v_call: TRBV7-9; cdr3_nt: TGTGCCAGCAGCCCCGACTGGAGGGAGACCCAGTACTTC; cdr3_aa: CASSPDWRETQYF
d_call: .; j_call: TRBJ2-7; clone_size: .; v_call: TRBV5-6; cdr3_nt: TGTGCCACCAGCCTGCAGGGGGGGAATGACGAGCAGTACTTC; cdr3_aa: CATSLQGGNDEQYF
d_call: TRBD1; j_call: TRBJ2-2; clone_size: .; v_call: TRBV15; cdr3_nt: TGTGCCGCGGGGACAGGGGTCCCCACCGGGGAGCTGTTTTTT; cdr3_aa: CAAGTGVPTGELFF
d_call: .; j_call: TRBJ1-2; clone_size: many; v_call: TRBV7-9; cdr3_nt: TGTGCCAGCAGCTTAGGGACAGATCGGGGCTACACCTTC; cdr3_aa: CASSLGTDRGYTF
d_call: .; j_call: TRBJ2-7; clone_size: many; v_call: TRBV28; cdr3_nt: TGTGCCAGCAGCGAAACCTTAGGGCCCTCCCGCGAGCAGTACTTC; cdr3_aa: CASSETLGPSREQYF
d_call: .; j_call: TRBJ1-3; clone_size: many; v_call: TRBV7-2; cdr3_nt: TGTGCCAGCAGCTTAGGGAGTGCCCGCGATGGAAACACCATATATTTT; cdr3_aa: CASSLGSARDGNTIYF
d_call: .; j_call: TRBJ2-3; clone_size: many; v_call: TRBV7-2; cdr3_nt: TGTGCCAGCAGCTTAGAACGGTTCACAGATACGCAGTATTTT; cdr3_aa: CASSLERFTDTQYF
d_call: .; j_call: TRBJ2-3; clone_size: .; v_call: TRBV5-1; cdr3_nt: TGCGCCAGCAGCTTGAGAGGACGGAGAAGCACAGATACGCAGTATTTT; cdr3_aa: CASSLRGRRSTDTQYF
d_call: .; j_call: TRBJ1-5; clone_size: many; v_call: TRBV20-1; cdr3_nt: TGCAGTGCTGGACCCTACTTAGACAATCAGCCCCAGCATTTT; cdr3_aa: CSAGPYLDNQPQHF
d_call: .; j_call: TRBJ2-7; clone_size: many; v_call: TRBV7-8; cdr3_nt: TGTGCCAGCAGCTCCCGGGACAACCGCGACGAGCAGTACTTC; cdr3_aa: CASSSRDNRDEQYF
d_call: TRBD1; j_call: TRBJ1-4; clone_size: many; v_call: TRBV20-1; cdr3_nt: TGCAGTGCAAGATCGGGGACAGGGAGAAGAAAACTGTTTTTT; cdr3_aa: CSARSGTGRRKLFF
d_call: .; j_call: TRBJ1-3; clone_size: many; v_call: TRBV4-3; cdr3_nt: TGCGCCAGCAGCCGGATCCCAGGGATCTCTGGAAACACCATATATTTT; cdr3_aa: CASSRIPGISGNTIYF
d_call: .; j_call: TRBJ2-2; clone_size: .; v_call: TRBV6-1; cdr3_nt: TGTGCCAGCGAAGGGTTTGCAGGCGCCGGGGAGCTGTTTTTT; cdr3_aa: CASEGFAGAGELFF
d_call: .; j_call: TRBJ2-3; clone_size: many; v_call: TRBV5-1; cdr3_nt: TGCGCCAGCAGCTTGGGGTGGGGCACAGATACGCAGTATTTT; cdr3_aa: CASSLGWGTDTQYF
d_call: .; j_call: TRBJ2-3; clone_size: many; v_call: TRBV15; cdr3_nt: TGTGCCACCAGCAGAGTTGAAGCTTTGGATACGCAGTATTTT; cdr3_aa: CATSRVEALDTQYF
d_call: TRBD1; j_call: TRBJ2-7; clone_size: .; v_call: TRBV7-3; cdr3_nt: TGTGCCAGCAGTCGACAGGGGGCGTTGGACGAGCAGTACTTC; cdr3_aa: CASSRQGALDEQYF
d_call: TRBD2; j_call: TRBJ2-3; clone_size: many; v_call: TRBV5-6; cdr3_nt: TGTGCCAGCAGCTTGACGGCTAGCGGGGGGGATATATTGAATACGCAGTATTTT; cdr3_aa: CASSLTASGGDILNTQYF
d_call: .; j_call: TRBJ2-3; clone_size: many; v_call: TRBV7-8; cdr3_nt: TGTGCCAGCAGCTTAATGGTTCGGGGACGGCGCACAGATACGCAGTATTTT; cdr3_aa: CASSLMVRGRRTDTQYF
d_call: .; j_call: TRBJ1-1; clone_size: many; v_call: TRBV5-6; cdr3_nt: TGTGCCAGCAGCTTTGGGAGCAGCGTCCGGACTGAAGCTTTCTTT; cdr3_aa: CASSFGSSVRTEAFF
d_call: .; j_call: TRBJ2-1; clone_size: many; v_call: TRBV7-3; cdr3_nt: TGTGCCAGCAGCCCCAACCGGAATGAGCAGTTCTTC; cdr3_aa: CASSPNRNEQFF
d_call: TRBD1; j_call: TRBJ2-1; clone_size: many; v_call: TRBV6-1; cdr3_nt: TGTGCCAGCAGCCGGTCCTCCGGGACAGCCGATGAGCAGTTCTTC; cdr3_aa: CASSRSSGTADEQFF
d_call: TRBD1; j_call: TRBJ2-3; clone_size: many; v_call: TRBV12-3/TRBV12-4; cdr3_nt: TGTGCCAGCAGTTTTCGACAGGGTCGGGCTACGCAGTATTTT; cdr3_aa: CASSFRQGRATQYF
d_call: TRBD2; j_call: TRBJ2-7; clone_size: many; v_call: TRBV9; cdr3_nt: TGTGCCAGCAGTCGGACTAGCGGGAACTACGAGCAGTACTTC; cdr3_aa: CASSRTSGNYEQYF
d_call: TRBD1; j_call: TRBJ1-5; clone_size: many; v_call: TRBV7-9; cdr3_nt: TGTGCCAGCAGCTTAGGGACAGGAGATAATCAGCCCCAGCATTTT; cdr3_aa: CASSLGTGDNQPQHF
d_call: .; j_call: TRBJ1-4; clone_size: .; v_call: TRBV18; cdr3_nt: TGTGCCAGCTCACCATCCCTCCCTGACGAAAAACTGTTTTTT; cdr3_aa: CASSPSLPDEKLFF
d_call: TRBD1; j_call: TRBJ1-1; clone_size: .; v_call: TRBV5-5; cdr3_nt: TGTGCCAGCAGCTGGAGGACAGGGGGCCCAGGGACTGAAGCTTTCTTT; cdr3_aa: CASSWRTGGPGTEAFF
d_call: TRBD2; j_call: TRBJ2-7; clone_size: many; v_call: TRBV10-3; cdr3_nt: TGTGCCATCAGCGGGGGGACTAGCGGGGGCTACGAGCAGTACTTC; cdr3_aa: CAISGGTSGGYEQYF
d_call: .; j_call: TRBJ1-2; clone_size: many; v_call: TRBV10-3; cdr3_nt: TGTGCCATCAGACTCTTACAGGGTAACTATGGCTACACCTTC; cdr3_aa: CAIRLLQGNYGYTF
d_call: .; j_call: TRBJ1-1; clone_size: many; v_call: TRBV4-3; cdr3_nt: TGCGCCAGCAGCATCCGCGATAGACCAAACACTGAAGCTTTCTTT; cdr3_aa: CASSIRDRPNTEAFF
d_call: .; j_call: TRBJ2-7; clone_size: once; v_call: TRBV28; cdr3_nt: TGTGCCAGCGGCCCCGGGCTCCTCTGCGAGCAGTACTTC; cdr3_aa: CASGPGLLCEQYF
d_call: .; j_call: TRBJ1-5; clone_size: many; v_call: TRBV5-5; cdr3_nt: TGTGCCAGCAGCCGCCAGAGGAATCAGCCCCAGCATTTT; cdr3_aa: CASSRQRNQPQHF
d_call: .; j_call: TRBJ1-6; clone_size: many; v_call: TRBV7-2; cdr3_nt: TGTGCCAGCAGCTTTCCAGGGTTCGGTAATTCACCCCTCCACTTT; cdr3_aa: CASSFPGFGNSPLHF
d_call: TRBD1; j_call: TRBJ1-2; clone_size: many; v_call: TRBV20-1; cdr3_nt: TGCAGTGCTAGTACCGTGACAGGGTTGATCTATGGCTACACCTTC; cdr3_aa: CSASTVTGLIYGYTF
d_call: TRBD1; j_call: TRBJ1-3; clone_size: many; v_call: TRBV4-2; cdr3_nt: TGTGCCAGCAGCCAAGAAGGGGGCGGTGGAAACACCATATATTTT; cdr3_aa: CASSQEGGGGNTIYF
d_call: .; j_call: TRBJ2-7; clone_size: many; v_call: TRBV28; cdr3_nt: TGTGCCAGCAGCCCGCCGAATATGATGTCCTACGAGCAGTACTTC; cdr3_aa: CASSPPNMMSYEQYF
d_call: .; j_call: TRBJ1-2; clone_size: many; v_call: TRBV20-1; cdr3_nt: TGCAGTGCTAGAGAGCCCTATCGAACTGCGAACTATGGCTACACCTTC; cdr3_aa: CSAREPYRTANYGYTF
d_call: .; j_call: TRBJ2-5; clone_size: few; v_call: TRBV21-1; cdr3_nt: TGTGCCAGCAACCTGACAGGGAAGGTGCGGGAGACCCAGTACTTC; cdr3_aa: CASNLTGKVRETQYF
d_call: .; j_call: TRBJ2-6; clone_size: many; v_call: TRBV18; cdr3_nt: TGTGCCAGCTCACCAGGGCCCGGGGCCAACGTCCTGACTTTC; cdr3_aa: CASSPGPGANVLTF
d_call: TRBD1; j_call: TRBJ2-7; clone_size: many; v_call: TRBV12-3/TRBV12-4; cdr3_nt: TGTGCCAGCAGTTCACAGGGGAGCACCTACGAGCAGTACTTC; cdr3_aa: CASSSQGSTYEQYF
d_call: .; j_call: TRBJ1-2; clone_size: many; v_call: TRBV4-1; cdr3_nt: TGCGCCAGCAGCCAAGCAGGGATCTATGGCTACACCTTC; cdr3_aa: CASSQAGIYGYTF